This T cell receptor (beta chain) originates from a study of graft-versus-host responses after intestinal transplantation. The CDR3 covers 15 residues. From germline, CDR1 is MGHRA and CDR2 YSYEKL. Sequencing was performed with immunoSEQ multiplex PCR; in TCRdb, only in-frame clones are kept and a portion is missing. The sample consists of several thousand clones, more than 25% of them appearing once. In its sample, this clone was seen a few times. One end of the junction is discordant with germline, which a read error may explain. The sample in question was alloreactive CD4+ T cells from a mixed lymphocyte reaction culture, obtained before intestinal transplant. Subset of the sample: CFSE-low proliferating T cells sorted from roughly six-day pre-transplant mixed lymphocyte reaction (GvH or HvG direction). This sequence was found in a human patient who received an intestinal transplant. V and J are TRBV4-1 and TRBJ2-7; D could derive from TRBD1 or TRBD2 (5 bases each). The CDR3, as DNA: TGTGCCAGCAGCCAAGATCTGAGGGGCGGGTACGAGCAGTACTTC. It codes for CASSQDLRGGYEQYF.